This T cell receptor beta chain was identified in a study of blood T cell repertoires in COVID-19. Whole-study context: Both acute and convalescent COVID-19 samples were obtained from the United States, Italy and Spain. T cells, B-cell-depleted T cells, or PBMCs supplied cDNA or gDNA.

As processed by the authors: Amplifying reference gene primers gave estimates of nucleated cell counts. The protocol was immunoSEQ multiplex PCR, while the TCRdb copy is restricted to in-frame clones and leaves out a portion. The V and J calls and clone size are taken from that table; D and trimming were inferred from the DNA. The sample lists about 70,000 clones, approximately 83% seen once, with roughly 12% in the top ten. Trimming at V came to 5 bases and at J to 2 bases, leaving 8 bases not matched to a gene. This CDR3 comprises 16 residues. Germline V CDR1 and CDR2: MDHEN, SYDVKM. Material for sequencing was peripheral blood. The clonotype was recovered from a human donor in a cohort sampled during active COVID-19. The V and J genes are TRBV28 and TRBJ2-7; 11 bases line up with TRBD1. CDR3 loop: CASSILGQGAPYEQYF. CDR3 DNA sequence: TGTGCCAGCAGTATACTCGGACAGGGGGCTCCCTACGAGCAGTACTTC.